This TCR beta chain was identified in a study of PD-1 blockade in classical Hodgkin lymphoma. Study-wide results and limits: Lower baseline TCR diversity marked trial partial responders and progressors. Although disease activity or prior therapy may be involved, causes of the repertoire differences remain undefined.

Time point in this sample: cycle 4 day 1 (C4D1), after about 6 weeks of nivolumab. Each and every patient relapsed after autologous stem cell transplantation, and patients got differing brentuximab vedotin exposure. Best responses were complete response, partial response or progressive disease. This clone occurred a few times. Its matching antigen is unknown. The V and J ends lost 4 bases and 6 bases respectively, with 6 bases between them. This CDR3 contains 11 residues. Looked up from germline, CDR1 is MGHRA and CDR2 is YSYEKL. Repertoires were generated with immunoSEQ multiplex PCR, while TCRdb's copy carries only in-frame clones and drops some. The data contain around 65,000 clones, roughly 87% of them singletons.

This clonotype was obtained from a human donor with classical Hodgkin lymphoma. The sequencing here drew on peripheral blood mononuclear cells (PBMCs), taken before the fourth cycle of nivolumab. The V gene is TRBV4-1, the J gene TRBJ1-2, with unresolved D. This chain's CDR3 is CASSLRDGYTF. CDR3 nucleotides: TGCGCCAGCAGCCTCCGGGATGGCTACACCTTC.